The 27 T cell receptor beta chains listed next were all sequenced from one sample in a study of blood T cell repertoires in COVID-19. Assay: immunoSEQ multiplex PCR; the TCRdb copy retains only in-frame clones and omits some. The data show around 80,000 clones, over 65% seen once. The sequenced material came from peripheral blood. The receptors were sampled from a man aged 50 or older with active or convalescent COVID-19.

V is TRBV18 and J is TRBJ2-7; D is possibly TRBD2 (6 bases). Germline lookup yields CDR1 KGHSH and CDR2 LQKENI. V lost 3 bases to trimming and J lost 2 bases, with 11 bases between them. The CDR3 is 14 residues long. CDR3 in amino acids: CASSPDTGAYEQYF. CDR3 bases: TGTGCCAGCTCACCTGACACGGGAGCCTACGAGCAGTACTTC.

This chain uses TRBV28 with TRBJ2-7, with D maybe TRBD2 (7 bases). This CDR3 has 16 residues. Germline CDR1 reads MDHEN; CDR2 reads SYDVKM. Trimming stripped 5 bases from V and 6 bases from J, with 23 bases between. CDR3 sequence reads: CASSLDSRGALPEQYF. The CDR3 region has the DNA TGTGCCAGCAGTCTAGACTCCCGGGGGGCCCTCCCCGAGCAGTACTTC.

The genes are TRBV7-3 and TRBJ2-1; 7 bases are shared with TRBD2. CDR3 length: 17 residues. CDR1 SGHTA and CDR2 FQGTGA come from the germline V gene. Germline trimming cut 2 bases from V and 7 bases from J; bases unmatched to any gene: 14. The CDR3 is CASSLDGAGVLGNEQFF. In DNA, the CDR3 is TGTGCCAGCAGCTTAGACGGGGCGGGGGTGCTGGGAAATGAGCAGTTCTTC.

In this sample, this clone turned up once. J is TRBJ1-6 and V is TRBV27; 9 bases align to TRBD1. V lost 8 bases to trimming and J lost 7 bases; unmatched junction nucleotides: 9. The CDR3 is 15 residues long. Germline lookup yields CDR1 MNHEY and CDR2 SMNVEV (reference sequence). The CDR3 DNA sequence: TGTGCCAGCCGATTGATCGGACAGGGGAATTCACCCCTCCACTTT. Residues: CASRLIGQGNSPLHF.

The chain combines TRBV5-1 with TRBJ1-2; 9 bases are shared with TRBD1. The CDR3 is 14 amino acids. With 3 bases clipped from V and 6 bases from J, the junction kept 6 bases outside the gene matches. Germline loops: CDR1 SGHRS, CDR2 YFSETQ. In DNA, the CDR3 is TGCGCCAGCAGCTCGTGGGGACAGGGAGATGGCTACACCTTC. Translated, it gives CASSSWGQGDGYTF.

This chain uses TRBV6-5 with TRBJ2-2; D perhaps matches TRBD1 (6 bases). Germline V gene lookup returns CDR1 MNHEY and CDR2 SVGAGI. Trimming took off 7 bases at V and 4 bases at J, with 13 bases between the two ends. The length of the CDR3 is 14 residues. CDR3 protein: CASMVGHLTGELFF. The DNA of the CDR3 is TGTGCCAGCATGGTGGGACACCTCACCGGGGAGCTGTTTTTT.

The CDR3 DNA is TGCGCCAGCAGCCTGTTAGCGGGGTCCGACTACGAGCAGTACTTC. This encodes CASSLLAGSDYEQYF. V and J are TRBV4-3 and TRBJ2-7, with 8 bases matching TRBD2. The J segment lost 3 bases and the V segment lost 4 bases, leaving 8 bases of the junction unmatched. The CDR3 sequence is 15 residues long. Per germline, CDR1 LGHNA and CDR2 YSLEER.

This clone was seen just once. For the CDR3, the DNA is TGTGCCAGCAGCCAAGCGCCCGGGGGGGGCAGCACAGATACGCAGTATTTT. Its translation is CASSQAPGGGSTDTQYF. The J gene is TRBJ2-3, the V gene TRBV4-2; 8 nucleotides line up with TRBD2. Germline V gene lookup returns CDR1 LGHNA and CDR2 YNFKEQ. The CDR3 has 17 amino acids. V lost 1 base to trimming and J lost 0 bases; unmatched junction nucleotides: 6.

In this sample, this clone turned up once. The chain is built from TRBV19 and TRBJ1-5, with D possibly matching TRBD1 (5 bases). The CDR3 totals 14 residues. Germline CDR1 reads LNHDA; CDR2 reads SQIVND (reference sequence). V was pared by 8 bases and J by 2 bases, with 13 bases between. CDR3 nucleotide sequence: TGTGCCAGTGGAGGGGTGGTCGGCAATCAGCCCCAGCATTTT. Translated: CASGGVVGNQPQHF.

The chain joins TRBV21-1 to TRBJ2-7; the DNA was not used to check the table's D call, TRBD1. TRBV21-1 is designated a pseudogene. This CDR3 region has 17 residues. DNA of the CDR3: TGTGCCAGCAGCAAAGAGGAAGGACAGGGGGCCTCTCTCGAGCAGTACTTC. Protein sequence: CASSKEEGQGASLEQYF.

This chain connects TRBV5-6 to TRBJ2-3, with 12 nucleotides matching TRBD2. Trimming took 1 base from V and 1 from J; bases not matched to a gene: 1. Per the germline V gene, CDR1 is SGHDT and CDR2 is YYEEEE. CDR3 length: 16 residues. DNA of the CDR3: TGTGCCAGCAGCTTGACTAGCGGGGGGCGCACAGATACGCAGTATTTT. As protein: CASSLTSGGRTDTQYF.

The rearrangement links TRBV3-1 (or the pseudogene TRBV3-2) to TRBJ2-7, with TRBD1 as a possible D gene (5 bases). V was trimmed by 0 bases and J by 2 bases, leaving 8 bases between them. Per germline, CDR1 LGHDT and CDR2 YNNKEL (reference sequence). The CDR3 consists of 14 residues. The DNA of the CDR3 is TGTGCCAGCAGCCAAGAAGACAGACCCTACGAGCAGTACTTC. Its protein product is CASSQEDRPYEQYF.

There are a few counts of this clone. This chain connects TRBV19 to TRBJ1-5; D gene unclear. Trimming shortened V by 1 base and J by 2 bases, and 6 bases separated the two germline ends. Germline V gene lookup returns CDR1 LNHDA and CDR2 SQIVND (reference sequence). The CDR3 extends over 14 amino acids. The CDR3 region is CASSIAGGNQPQHF. The CDR3 nucleotides are TGTGCCAGTAGTATAGCCGGTGGCAATCAGCCCCAGCATTTT.

The chain has TRBV3-1 (or the pseudogene TRBV3-2) and TRBJ1-1; 7 bases agree with TRBD1. Germline V CDR1 and CDR2: LGHDT, YNNKEL (reference sequence). The V and J ends lost 4 bases and 3 bases, in that order; junction bases with no gene match: 8. The CDR3 covers 15 residues. CDR3 protein: CASSPRTGSDTEAFF. In DNA form, the CDR3 reads TGTGCCAGCAGCCCCCGGACAGGTAGCGACACTGAAGCTTTCTTT.

The V gene is TRBV19, the J gene TRBJ2-4; 7 bases are a match to TRBD1. CDR1 and CDR2 from the germline V gene are LNHDA and SQIVND (reference sequence). The CDR3 contains 13 residues. The J segment lost 5 bases and the V segment lost 6 bases, leaving 4 bases of the junction unmatched. This CDR3 is CASRRTGQNIQYF. DNA of the CDR3: TGTGCCAGTAGAAGGACAGGACAAAACATTCAGTACTTC.

This clone was seen a handful of times. This sequence joins TRBV2 and TRBJ2-7; 7 nucleotides match TRBD2. Germline V gene lookup returns CDR1 SNHLY and CDR2 FYNNEI. The junction had 6 bases not matched to a gene; V was cut back by 8 bases and J by 2 bases. This CDR3 has 13 amino acids. The CDR3 is CASWGGPPYEQYF. The CDR3 DNA reads as TGTGCCAGCTGGGGGGGTCCCCCCTACGAGCAGTACTTC.

This clone was found a few times. This rearrangement joins TRBV28 to TRBJ1-1; 10 nucleotides align to TRBD1. V shed 5 bases, J shed 9 bases, and the junction held 9 bases outside the gene matches. The germline CDR1 and CDR2 sequences are MDHEN and SYDVKM. The CDR3 has 14 residues. In DNA form, the CDR3 reads TGTGCCAGCAGTATCGCCTGGGACAGGGGCCAAGCTTTCTTT. Translating it yields CASSIAWDRGQAFF.

The V and J genes are TRBV12-3 or TRBV12-4 and TRBJ1-6; D not resolved. This CDR3 region has 13 residues. The V end lost 5 bases, the J end lost 14 bases, and 16 bases lay between the germline ends. CDR3 sequence: CASSKSYNSALHF. For the CDR3, the DNA is TGTGCCAGCAGTAAGTCCTATAATTCGGCCCTCCACTTT.

The chain recombines TRBV29-1 with TRBJ1-4, with a weak D call TRBD1 (5 bases). CDR1 and CDR2 (germline): SQVTM, ANQGSEA. The CDR3 runs to 13 residues. Trimming took off 1 base at V and 8 bases at J, with 11 bases between the two ends. CDR3 in amino acids: CSVEVGRGEKLFF. CDR3 sequence (DNA): TGCAGCGTTGAAGTGGGACGGGGGGAAAAACTGTTTTTT.

This clone was observed a handful of times. V usage is TRBV4-3 and J usage is TRBJ1-5; TRBD1 matches at 9 bases. This CDR3 has 16 residues. CDR1 LGHNA and CDR2 YSLEER come from the germline V gene. The trim removed 4 bases at V and 4 bases at J, leaving 8 bases unmatched. The CDR3 region is CASSLGTGPRNQPQHF. CDR3 sequence (DNA): TGCGCCAGCAGCCTAGGGACAGGGCCGAGGAATCAGCCCCAGCATTTT.

V is TRBV27 and J is TRBJ1-5, with D perhaps TRBD1 (6 bases). V shed 6 bases and J shed 2 bases, with 29 bases lying between them. CDR1 MNHEY and CDR2 SMNVEV come from the germline V gene (reference sequence). This CDR3 region has 20 residues. CDR3 in DNA: TGTGCCAGCAGCCAAAGGGGCCCACAGGGTTTGGGTGGGGGCAATCAGCCCCAGCATTTT. Translating it yields CASSQRGPQGLGGGNQPQHF.

J is TRBJ2-7 and V is TRBV5-5; the D gene is possibly TRBD2 (6 bases). V was trimmed by 4 bases and J by 4 bases, leaving 18 bases between them. CDR3 size: 15 residues. Germline assignment: CDR1 SGHKS and CDR2 YYEKEE (reference sequence). The CDR3 sequence is CASSRSGTGGYEQYF. The DNA for the CDR3 is TGTGCCAGCAGCCGTAGCGGAACCGGGGGTTACGAGCAGTACTTC.

The CDR3 coding sequence is TGTGCCAGCAGCCCCCGACTAGCGGGGGGGCGTAATGAGCAGTTCTTC. As protein: CASSPRLAGGRNEQFF. The V call is TRBV7-2, the J call TRBJ2-1, with 14 bases identical to TRBD2. Germline V gene sequence: CDR1 SGHTA, CDR2 FQGNSA. V was clipped by 5 bases and J by 7 bases; unmatched bases: 7. The CDR3 is made up of 16 amino acids.

V usage is TRBV25-1 and J usage is TRBJ2-2, with D possibly matching TRBD2 (6 bases). The CDR3 is 16 amino acids. The V gene's germline CDR1 is MGHDK and CDR2 SYGVNS. The germline V and J ends were trimmed by 1 base and 0 bases, with 9 bases remaining between them. CDR3 region: CASSEWRVANTGELFF. Here the CDR3 DNA reads TGTGCCAGCAGTGAATGGAGGGTTGCGAACACCGGGGAGCTGTTTTTT.

The chain has TRBV5-4 and TRBJ1-2, with 8 bases aligning to TRBD1. Germline V gene data show CDR1 as SGHNT and CDR2 as YYREEE (reference sequence). V lost 4 bases and J lost 0; bases outside the gene matches: 5. The CDR3 runs to 15 residues. CDR3 region: CASSTRTGTNYGYTF. The CDR3 coding sequence is TGTGCCAGCAGCACCCGGACAGGGACTAACTATGGCTACACCTTC.

This chain joins TRBV4-1 and TRBJ1-6; 7 nucleotides match TRBD1. This CDR3 spans 17 amino acids. Germline V CDR1 and CDR2: MGHRA, YSYEKL. After removal of 0 bases from V and 5 bases from J, the junction contained 7 bases not matched to a gene. The CDR3 here is CASSQDRVGGNNSPLHF. Here the CDR3 DNA reads TGCGCCAGCAGCCAAGATCGGGTAGGGGGCAATAATTCACCCCTCCACTTT.

The chain employs TRBV29-1 and TRBJ1-2; TRBD1 agrees at 7 bases. Trimming took 7 bases from V and 6 from J; bases not matched to a gene: 8. The germline CDR1 and CDR2 sequences are SQVTM and ANQGSEA. This CDR3 is 12 amino acids long. The CDR3 here is CSAYRGKDGYTF. The CDR3 nucleotides are TGCAGCGCGTACAGGGGAAAGGATGGCTACACCTTC. Full variable domain (remainder filled in from reference TRBV29-1 and TRBJ1-2): SAVISQKPSRDICQRGTSLTIQCQVDSQVTMMFWYRQQPGQSLTLIATANQGSEATYESGFVIDKFPISRPNLTFSTLTVSNMSPEDSSIYLCSAYRGKDGYTFGSGTRLTVV.